Below, 4 T cell receptor beta chains from the same sample are listed, as sequenced in a study of cytomegalovirus exposure and HLA in healthy donors. Use of 60 Vbeta and 13 Jbeta primers characterized the PCR. Generated by immunoSEQ multiplex PCR, the TCRdb table keeps only in-frame clones and is missing some. This sample has 180,000 or so clones, with roughly three quarters found just once. Sequencing used PBMCs. The source of these receptors is a woman in her twenties or thirties in good health and CMV-seropositive.

The chain couples TRBV15 to TRBJ1-4; D remains unclear. The length of the CDR3 is 14 residues. Between the trimmed V and J ends, which lost 4 bases and 7 bases, there was a span of 13 bases. CDR1 LNHNV and CDR2 YYDKDF come from the germline V gene (reference sequence). The CDR3 nucleotides read TGTGCCACCAGCACCAGGCAGAGTCTTGAAAAACTGTTTTTT. It specifies CATSTRQSLEKLFF.

This chain connects TRBV28 to TRBJ1-1, with a weak D call TRBD1 (6 bases). From germline, CDR1 is MDHEN and CDR2 SYDVKM. Trimming shortened V by 7 bases and J by 1 base, and 19 bases separated the two germline ends. This CDR3 is built from 16 residues. This chain's CDR3 is CASTAFTGQPNTEAFF. The CDR3, as DNA: TGTGCCAGCACTGCCTTCACCGGACAGCCGAACACTGAAGCTTTCTTT.

This clone appeared a few times. The gene calls are TRBV4-1 and TRBJ2-1, with a weak D call TRBD2 (6 bases). The CDR3 contains 14 residues. Trimming left V 2 bases short and J 12 bases short, with 17 bases between. Germline CDR1 reads MGHRA; CDR2 reads YSYEKL. The CDR3 spells CASSQTIAARGQFF. Written as DNA, the CDR3 is TGCGCCAGCAGCCAAACCATAGCGGCGCGTGGGCAGTTCTTC.

The J gene is TRBJ1-5, the V gene TRBV4-1; D unclear. Germline V gene sequence: CDR1 MGHRA, CDR2 YSYEKL. Trimming pared 4 bases from V and 3 bases from J, leaving 10 bases between. The CDR3 is 14 amino acids. The CDR3 loop is CASSPQDYNQPQHF. The DNA for the CDR3 is TGCGCCAGCAGCCCTCAGGACTACAATCAGCCCCAGCATTTT.